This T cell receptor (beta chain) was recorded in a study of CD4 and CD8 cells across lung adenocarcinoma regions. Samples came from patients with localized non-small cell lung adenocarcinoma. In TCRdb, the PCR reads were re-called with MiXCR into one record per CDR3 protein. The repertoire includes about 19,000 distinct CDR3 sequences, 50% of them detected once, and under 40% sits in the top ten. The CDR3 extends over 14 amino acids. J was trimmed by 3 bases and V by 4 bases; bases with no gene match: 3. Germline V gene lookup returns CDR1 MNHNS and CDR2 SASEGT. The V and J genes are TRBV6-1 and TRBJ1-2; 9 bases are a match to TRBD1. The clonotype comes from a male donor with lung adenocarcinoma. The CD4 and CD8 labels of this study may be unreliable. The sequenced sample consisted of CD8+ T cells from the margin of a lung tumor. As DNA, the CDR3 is TGTGCCAGCAGTGCCCGGGACAGGGACTATGGCTACACCTTC. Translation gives CASSARDRDYGYTF.